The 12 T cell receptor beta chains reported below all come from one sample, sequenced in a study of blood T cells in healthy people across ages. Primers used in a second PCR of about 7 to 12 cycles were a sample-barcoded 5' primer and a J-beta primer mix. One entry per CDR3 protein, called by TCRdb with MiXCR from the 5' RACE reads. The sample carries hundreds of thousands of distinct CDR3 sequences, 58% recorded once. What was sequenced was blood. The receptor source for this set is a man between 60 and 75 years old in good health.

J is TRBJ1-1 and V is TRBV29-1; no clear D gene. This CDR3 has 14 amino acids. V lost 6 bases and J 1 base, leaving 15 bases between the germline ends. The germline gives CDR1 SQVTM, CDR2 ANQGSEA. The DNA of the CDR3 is TGCAGCGTCCCACTCCAGACCACGAACACTGAAGCTTTCTTT. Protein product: CSVPLQTTNTEAFF.

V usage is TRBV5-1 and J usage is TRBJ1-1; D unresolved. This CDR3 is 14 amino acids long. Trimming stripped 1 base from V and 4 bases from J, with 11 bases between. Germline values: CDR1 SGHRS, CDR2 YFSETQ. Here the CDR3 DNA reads TGCGCCAGCAGCTTGACCCCTCCGAGCACTGAAGCTTTCTTT. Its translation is CASSLTPPSTEAFF. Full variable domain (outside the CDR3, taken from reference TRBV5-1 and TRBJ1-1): KAGVTQTPRYLIKTRGQQVTLSCSPISGHRSVSWYQQTPGQGLQFLFEYFSETQRNKGNFPGRFSGRQFSNSRSEMNVSTLELGDSALYLCASSLTPPSTEAFFGQGTRLTVV.

The CDR3: CSARRLPQRGYNEQFF. The CDR3 region has the DNA TGCAGTGCTAGACGGCTACCCCAACGGGGTTACAATGAGCAGTTCTTC. The chain couples TRBV20-1 to TRBJ2-1; TRBD2 is a possible D gene (5 bases). Trimming pared 2 bases from V and 4 bases from J, leaving 18 bases between. CDR3 length: 16 amino acids. Per germline, CDR1 DFQATT and CDR2 SNEGSKA (reference sequence).

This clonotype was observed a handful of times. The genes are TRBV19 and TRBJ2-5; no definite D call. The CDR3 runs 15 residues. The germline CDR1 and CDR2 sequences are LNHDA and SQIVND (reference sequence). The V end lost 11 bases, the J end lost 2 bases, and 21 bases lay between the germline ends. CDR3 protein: CAVSRAHTIQETQYF. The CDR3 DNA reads TGTGCCGTCTCTAGGGCCCACACGATACAAGAGACCCAGTACTTC.

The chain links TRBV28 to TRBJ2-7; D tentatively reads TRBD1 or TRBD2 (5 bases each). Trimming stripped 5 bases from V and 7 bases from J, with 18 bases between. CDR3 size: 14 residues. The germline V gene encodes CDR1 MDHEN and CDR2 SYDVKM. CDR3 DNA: TGTGCCAGCAGTCCCCCACGAGGGGCGTGGGAGCAGTACTTC. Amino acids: CASSPPRGAWEQYF.

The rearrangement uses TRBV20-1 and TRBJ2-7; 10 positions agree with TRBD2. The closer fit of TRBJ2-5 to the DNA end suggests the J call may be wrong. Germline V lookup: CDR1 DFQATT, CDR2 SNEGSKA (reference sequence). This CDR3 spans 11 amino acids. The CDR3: CSGLAGETQYF. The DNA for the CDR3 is TGCAGTGGACTAGCGGGAGAGACCCAGTACTTC.

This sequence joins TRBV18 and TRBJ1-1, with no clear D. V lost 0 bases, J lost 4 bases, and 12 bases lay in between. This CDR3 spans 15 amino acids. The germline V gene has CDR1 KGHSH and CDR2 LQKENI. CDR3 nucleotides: TGTGCCAGCTCACCACCACCAGGATGGGGCACTGAAGCTTTCTTT. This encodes CASSPPPGWGTEAFF.

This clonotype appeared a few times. CDR3 sequence (DNA): TGCGCCAGCGGAGGGGCTGAAGCTTTCTTT. Protein: CASGGAEAFF. The chain uses TRBV4-1 and TRBJ1-1, with D tentatively TRBD1 (5 bases). The V gene lost 8 bases and the J gene lost 6 bases, with 7 bases spanning the gap. Germline values: CDR1 MGHRA, CDR2 YSYEKL. The length of the CDR3 is 10 residues.

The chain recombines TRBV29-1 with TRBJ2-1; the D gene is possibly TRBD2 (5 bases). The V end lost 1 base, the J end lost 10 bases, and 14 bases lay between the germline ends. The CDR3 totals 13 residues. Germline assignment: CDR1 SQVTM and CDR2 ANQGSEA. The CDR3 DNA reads TGCAGCGTTGAAGGAGGACTGCCGGCAGAGCAGTTCTTC. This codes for CSVEGGLPAEQFF.

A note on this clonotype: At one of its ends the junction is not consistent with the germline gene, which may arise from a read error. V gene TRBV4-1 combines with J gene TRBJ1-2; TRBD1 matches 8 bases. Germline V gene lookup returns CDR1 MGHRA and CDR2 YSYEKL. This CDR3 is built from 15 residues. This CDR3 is CARSQGAGGDYGYTF. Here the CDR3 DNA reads TGCGCCCGCAGCCAAGGCGCAGGGGGCGACTATGGCTACACCTTC.

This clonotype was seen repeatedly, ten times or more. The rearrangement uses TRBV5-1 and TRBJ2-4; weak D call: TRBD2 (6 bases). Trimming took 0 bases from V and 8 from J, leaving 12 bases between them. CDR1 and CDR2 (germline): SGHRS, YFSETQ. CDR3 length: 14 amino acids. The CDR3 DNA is TGCGCCAGCAGCTTGGATGGAGGGGCGGACATTCAGTACTTC. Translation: CASSLDGGADIQYF.

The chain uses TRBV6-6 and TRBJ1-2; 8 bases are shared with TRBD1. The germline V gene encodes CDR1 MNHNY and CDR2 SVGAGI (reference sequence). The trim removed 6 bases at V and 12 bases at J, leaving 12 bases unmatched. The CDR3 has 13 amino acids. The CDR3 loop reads CASSLQQGAGNTF. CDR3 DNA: TGTGCCAGCAGCCTCCAGCAGGGGGCAGGGAACACCTTC.